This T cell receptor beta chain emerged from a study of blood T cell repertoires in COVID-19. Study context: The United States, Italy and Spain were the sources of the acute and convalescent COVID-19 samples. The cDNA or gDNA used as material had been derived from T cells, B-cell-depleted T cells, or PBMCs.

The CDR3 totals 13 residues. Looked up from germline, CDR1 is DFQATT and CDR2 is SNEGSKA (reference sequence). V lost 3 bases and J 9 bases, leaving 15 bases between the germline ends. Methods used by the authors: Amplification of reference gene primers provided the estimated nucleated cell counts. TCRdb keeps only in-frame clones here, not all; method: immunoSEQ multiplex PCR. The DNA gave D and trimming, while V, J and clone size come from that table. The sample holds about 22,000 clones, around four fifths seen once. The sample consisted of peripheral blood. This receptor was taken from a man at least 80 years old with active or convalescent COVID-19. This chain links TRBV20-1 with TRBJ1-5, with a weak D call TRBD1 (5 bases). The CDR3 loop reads CSASLGDLRPQHF. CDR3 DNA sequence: TGCAGTGCTAGTTTAGGGGACTTGAGGCCCCAGCATTTT.